The 28 T cell receptor beta chains in this list originate from one sample, sequenced in a study of blood T cell repertoires in COVID-19. Method: immunoSEQ multiplex PCR; TCRdb's copy keeps in-frame clones and lacks some. The table records some 150,000 clones, under 90% of them present only once. Material: peripheral blood. Receptor source: a human donor in a cohort sampled during active COVID-19.

The CDR3 bases are TGTGCCAGCAGCCGGCCGAGGACAGGGGGCGCAGATACGCAGTATTTT. Its protein is CASSRPRTGGADTQYF. The chain has TRBV11-2 and TRBJ2-3; 11 bases are a match to TRBD1. CDR1 is SGHAT and CDR2 is FQNNGV in the germline V gene. With 5 bases clipped from V and 4 bases from J, the junction kept 8 bases outside the gene matches. The CDR3 runs 16 residues.

The chain is built from TRBV5-1 and TRBJ1-6, with D tentatively TRBD1 (5 bases). CDR1 is SGHRS, CDR2 YFSETQ, per germline. V lost 5 bases, J lost 10 bases, and 13 bases lay in between. The CDR3 has 13 residues. The CDR3 region is CASRGQGGSPLHF. DNA of the CDR3: TGCGCCAGCAGAGGGCAGGGTGGATCACCCCTCCACTTT. The variable domain in full, completed from reference TRBV5-1 and TRBJ1-6, reads KAGVTQTPRYLIKTRGQQVTLSCSPISGHRSVSWYQQTPGQGLQFLFEYFSETQRNKGNFPGRFSGRQFSNSRSEMNVSTLELGDSALYLCASRGQGGSPLHFGNGTRLTVT.

The chain uses TRBV18 and TRBJ1-4; D remains ambiguous. Germline CDR1 KGHSH, CDR2 LQKENI. With 3 bases removed from V and 7 bases from J, the gap between germline ends came to 12 bases. The CDR3 length is 14 residues. The DNA of the CDR3 is TGTGCCAGCTCACCCCAGTCGGGTCGTGAAAAACTGTTTTTT. This translates into CASSPQSGREKLFF.

This clone was found a few times. V and J are TRBV4-1 and TRBJ1-5; D gene uncertain. This CDR3 comprises 15 residues. The V end was cut by 5 bases, the J end by 4 bases, with 15 bases between. CDR1 MGHRA and CDR2 YSYEKL come from the germline V gene. The CDR3 spells CASSSRFLENQPQHF. The CDR3 nucleotides read TGCGCCAGCAGCTCGAGGTTCCTAGAGAATCAGCCCCAGCATTTT.

This clone was seen more than once but under ten times. The V gene is TRBV7-2, the J gene TRBJ1-2, with D possibly TRBD1 on 5 matching bases. CDR3 length: 15 amino acids. CDR1 SGHTA and CDR2 FQGNSA come from the germline V gene. The ends were cut back, 1 base at V and 8 bases at J, with 17 bases in the middle. CDR3 nucleotides: TGTGCCAGCAGCTTAGTACCTCAGGGATTGGGCGGCTACACCTTC. Its protein product is CASSLVPQGLGGYTF.

The chain links TRBV28 to TRBJ2-7; D perhaps matches TRBD1 (6 bases). Germline CDR1 and CDR2: MDHEN and SYDVKM. CDR3 size: 13 residues. Trimming removed 5 bases from V and 3 bases from J, with 11 bases in between. CDR3 DNA: TGTGCCAGCAGTCCGGGACACCTCTACGAGCAGTACTTC. Protein sequence: CASSPGHLYEQYF.

This clone was observed once. The gene calls are TRBV7-3 and TRBJ1-1; 7 bases map to TRBD1. The CDR3 consists of 13 residues. The junction had 4 bases not matched to a gene; V was cut back by 5 bases and J by 4 bases. CDR1 and CDR2 (germline): SGHTA, FQGTGA. The CDR3, as DNA: TGTGCCAGCAGCGGACAGGAGGGCACTGAAGCTTTCTTT. It codes for CASSGQEGTEAFF.

The rearrangement uses TRBV28 and TRBJ1-2; 9 bases line up with TRBD1. CDR3 size: 14 residues. Germline V gene sequence: CDR1 MDHEN, CDR2 SYDVKM. The J segment lost 6 bases and the V segment lost 4 bases, leaving 6 bases of the junction unmatched. CDR3 sequence reads: CASSSQTGGNGYTF. CDR3 in DNA: TGTGCCAGCAGTTCCCAGACAGGGGGGAATGGCTACACCTTC.

This chain joins TRBV27 and TRBJ2-7, with 8 bases aligning to TRBD2. The CDR3 consists of 15 residues. Germline values: CDR1 MNHEY, CDR2 SMNVEV (reference sequence). V was pared by 2 bases and J by 1 base, with 4 bases of the junction left unmatched. The CDR3 protein is CASSLAGGRSYEQYF. As DNA, the CDR3 is TGTGCCAGCAGTTTAGCGGGGGGCAGGTCCTACGAGCAGTACTTC.

V usage is TRBV10-3 and J usage is TRBJ2-7; D is ambiguous. Trimming took 6 bases from V and 0 from J, leaving 9 bases between them. CDR1 and CDR2 from the germline V gene are ENHRY and SYGVKD. The CDR3 runs to 13 residues. The CDR3 sequence: CAIREALSYEQYF. As DNA, the CDR3 is TGTGCCATCAGAGAAGCACTCTCCTACGAGCAGTACTTC.

This clone turned up a few times. V and J are TRBV12-3 or TRBV12-4 and TRBJ1-2; no firm D call. Deletions cut 4 bases from V and 0 bases from J, with 6 bases between. The CDR3 is 13 amino acids. CDR3 amino acids: CASSSGANYGYTF. CDR3 nucleotide sequence: TGTGCCAGCAGTTCAGGCGCTAACTATGGCTACACCTTC.

This chain joins TRBV6-1 and TRBJ2-3; D unresolved. Trimming took 2 bases from V and 6 from J, leaving 6 bases between them. The CDR3 sequence is 12 residues long. Germline CDR1 MNHNS, CDR2 SASEGT. Written as DNA, the CDR3 is TGTGCCAGCAGTGAACTGTCGGATACGCAGTATTTT. It codes for CASSELSDTQYF.

The rearrangement uses TRBV4-1 and TRBJ1-2; TRBD1 is a possible D gene (5 bases). Trimming left V 3 bases short and J 4 bases short, with 6 bases between. The V gene's germline CDR1 is MGHRA and CDR2 YSYEKL. CDR3 size: 12 residues. The CDR3 is CASSHDSYGYTF. CDR3 nucleotides: TGCGCCAGCAGCCATGACAGCTATGGCTACACCTTC.

The chain is built from TRBV18 and TRBJ1-4; no definite D call. The CDR3 is 16 residues long. The V gene lost 2 bases and the J gene lost 8 bases, with 18 bases spanning the gap. CDR1 KGHSH and CDR2 LQKENI come from the germline V gene. CDR3 in DNA: TGTGCCAGCTCACCAAGAAATACTCCCGGGGAGGAAAAACTGTTTTTT. This encodes CASSPRNTPGEEKLFF. Full variable domain (missing parts from reference TRBV18 and TRBJ1-4): NAGVMQNPRHLVRRRGQEARLRCSPMKGHSHVYWYRQLPEEGLKFMVYLQKENIIDESGMPKERFSAEFPKEGPSILRIQQVVRGDSAAYFCASSPRNTPGEEKLFFGSGTQLSVL.

The V and J genes are TRBV15 and TRBJ1-1, with TRBD1 matching 9 bases. Losses at the gene ends were 3 bases for V and 0 bases for J; bases not matched to a gene: 5. This CDR3 has 16 residues. Germline CDR1 LNHNV, CDR2 YYDKDF (reference sequence). CDR3 nucleotides: TGTGCCACCAGCAGGGCGGGACAGGGAATGAACACTGAAGCTTTCTTT. Protein sequence: CATSRAGQGMNTEAFF.

This chain uses TRBV15 with TRBJ2-3; D may be TRBD2 (7 bases). The CDR3 totals 13 residues. With 3 bases removed from V and 4 bases from J, the gap between germline ends came to 8 bases. CDR1 is LNHNV, CDR2 YYDKDF, per germline (reference sequence). In DNA form, the CDR3 reads TGTGCCACCAGCAGGCGGGGGCCAGATACGCAGTATTTT. It is translated as CATSRRGPDTQYF.

The chain recombines TRBV13 with TRBJ1-1, with D uncertain. The CDR3 length is 16 residues. Germline-derived CDR1 and CDR2 are PRHDT and FYEKMQ (reference sequence). Trimming removed 0 bases from V and 4 bases from J, with 15 bases in between. The CDR3 nucleotides are TGTGCCAGCAGCTTAGGGCAGACTAAAGTGGGCACTGAAGCTTTCTTT. Translated: CASSLGQTKVGTEAFF.

The CDR3 spells CASSYSGGAPPGYGYTF. The CDR3 DNA sequence: TGTGCCAGCAGCTACTCAGGGGGCGCGCCCCCGGGATATGGCTACACCTTC. This chain uses TRBV5-4 with TRBJ1-2; 8 bases match TRBD1. This CDR3 is 17 amino acids long. The trim removed 3 bases at V and 5 bases at J, leaving 15 bases unmatched. The germline V gene encodes CDR1 SGHNT and CDR2 YYREEE (reference sequence).

V usage is TRBV12-3 or TRBV12-4 and J usage is TRBJ1-1, with a possible D match to TRBD1 (6 bases). The CDR3 has 13 amino acids. Trimming stripped 2 bases from V and 6 bases from J, with 10 bases between. In nucleotides, the CDR3 is TGTGCCAGCAGTTTAAGAGAGGGGGCTGAAGCTTTCTTT. Protein sequence: CASSLREGAEAFF.

V and J are TRBV11-3 and TRBJ1-1; 7 bases line up with TRBD1. The germline V gene has CDR1 SGHNT and CDR2 YENEEA. The CDR3 is 14 amino acids. V dropped 5 bases and J dropped 1; count of bases not matched to a gene: 4. As DNA, the CDR3 is TGTGCCAGCAGCCAACAGGGGACGAACACTGAAGCTTTCTTT. Its protein is CASSQQGTNTEAFF.

The chain carries TRBV6-5 and TRBJ2-5, with D perhaps TRBD2 (7 bases). Germline loops: CDR1 MNHEY, CDR2 SVGAGI. V lost 6 bases and J 5 bases, leaving 13 bases between the germline ends. The CDR3 is 13 amino acids. CDR3 bases: TGTGCCAGCAGACCCGGGGGGCTGGAGACCCAGTACTTC. The encoded protein is CASRPGGLETQYF.

This chain joins TRBV9 and TRBJ1-4; D remains unclear. CDR1 is SGDLS, CDR2 YYNGEE, per germline. The V and J ends lost 3 bases and 4 bases respectively, with 13 bases between them. The CDR3 is 15 amino acids. CDR3 in DNA: TGTGCCAGCAGCGCCTACAGCAGTCTTAATGAAAAACTGTTTTTT. Translating gives CASSAYSSLNEKLFF.

A single count supports this clone. The chain links TRBV5-5 to TRBJ1-2, with 8 bases matching TRBD1. V dropped 4 bases and J dropped 2; count of bases not matched to a gene: 4. CDR1 is SGHKS, CDR2 YYEKEE, per germline (reference sequence). The CDR3 is 14 amino acids. In nucleotides, the CDR3 is TGTGCCAGCAGCCCAGGACAGGGAAACTATGGCTACACCTTC. This translates into CASSPGQGNYGYTF.

This clone was recorded once. J is TRBJ2-7 and V is TRBV11-3; TRBD1 matches at 7 bases. The V and J ends lost 1 base and 6 bases, in that order; junction bases with no gene match: 6. The CDR3 covers 14 residues. In germline, CDR1 is SGHNT, CDR2 YENEEA. The CDR3 bases are TGTGCCAGCAGCTTAGGGAACAGGGGTCTCGAGCAGTACTTC. Translated, it gives CASSLGNRGLEQYF.

The chain uses TRBV9 and TRBJ2-7; no firm D call. V lost 4 bases and J lost 3, with 8 bases in between. The CDR3 covers 12 residues. Germline V lookup: CDR1 SGDLS, CDR2 YYNGEE. The chain's CDR3 is CASSRFDYEQYF. CDR3 DNA: TGTGCCAGCAGCCGGTTTGACTACGAGCAGTACTTC.

The rearrangement links TRBV15 to TRBJ1-5; 10 positions match TRBD1. Germline trimming cut 3 bases from V and 5 bases from J; bases unmatched to any gene: 4. The CDR3 consists of 15 residues. Germline CDR1 and CDR2: LNHNV and YYDKDF (reference sequence). In nucleotides, the CDR3 is TGTGCCACCAGCAGTGGAGGGACAGGGGATCAGCCCCAGCATTTT. This translates into CATSSGGTGDQPQHF. The entire variable domain, with the rest obtained from reference TRBV15 and TRBJ1-5, is as follows: DAMVIQNPRYQVTQFGKPVTLSCSQTLNHNVMYWYQQKSSQAPKLLFHYYDKDFNNEADTPDNFQSRRPNTSFCFLDIRSPGLGDTAMYLCATSSGGTGDQPQHFGDGTRLSIL.

The chain joins TRBV3-1 (or the pseudogene TRBV3-2) to TRBJ1-3, with D maybe TRBD1 (5 bases). The CDR3 is made up of 15 amino acids. The V and J ends lost 4 bases and 0 bases respectively, with 10 bases between them. The germline CDR1 and CDR2 sequences are LGHDT and YNNKEL (reference sequence). The CDR3 DNA reads TGTGCCAGCAGCCGTGGGGCCAGCTCTGGAAACACCATATATTTT. Protein sequence: CASSRGASSGNTIYF.

The J gene is TRBJ1-1, the V gene TRBV10-2, with a tentative D call TRBD1 (6 bases). Trimming removed 5 bases at V and 0 bases at J, with 7 bases between. The germline V gene has CDR1 WSHSY and CDR2 SAAADI. The CDR3 has 13 amino acids. The CDR3 DNA is TGCGCCAGCAGTAACAGGGTGAACACTGAAGCTTTCTTT. Protein product: CASSNRVNTEAFF.